Below, 10 T cell receptor beta chains from the same sample are listed, as sequenced in a study of shared clonotypes between healthy human individuals. Produced via immunoSEQ multiplex PCR; TCRdb's table is partial and in-frame only. Among about a million clones listed, roughly 80% were seen once. Sequenced: memory CD4+ T cells sorted from blood. As to subset: CD45RA-negative fraction. The receptors come from a man aged 18 to 29 in good health.

The chain has TRBV7-2 and TRBJ2-6; no definite D call. CDR3 length: 13 residues. V lost 3 bases, J lost 2 bases, and 2 bases lay in between. Germline assignment: CDR1 SGHTA and CDR2 FQGNSA. CDR3 region: CASSFTGANVLTF. CDR3 sequence (DNA): TGTGCCAGCAGCTTTACTGGGGCCAACGTCCTGACTTTC.

The rearrangement uses TRBV5-1 and TRBJ1-1; TRBD1 aligns across 8 bases. Germline assignment: CDR1 SGHRS and CDR2 YFSETQ. The V gene end was trimmed by 4 bases and the J gene end by 4 bases; junction bases not matched to a gene: 9. CDR3 length: 15 amino acids. CDR3 loop: CASSILTGGATEAFF. CDR3 coding DNA: TGCGCCAGCAGCATACTAACAGGGGGGGCCACTGAAGCTTTCTTT.

The CDR3 DNA reads TGTGCCAGCAGCCCCCGGTCGGTAGTAAGTGGCTACACCTTC. Encoded protein: CASSPRSVVSGYTF. The chain is built from TRBV6-5 and TRBJ1-2; D remains unclear. The V gene's germline CDR1 is MNHEY and CDR2 SVGAGI. This CDR3 comprises 14 residues. The V end was cut by 6 bases, the J end by 7 bases, with 18 bases between.

This sequence joins TRBV10-1 and TRBJ1-2, with no clear D. CDR1 is WNHNN and CDR2 is SYGVQD in the germline V gene (reference sequence). The V and J ends lost 8 bases and 6 bases respectively, with 25 bases between them. The CDR3 length is 16 residues. In DNA, the CDR3 is TGCGCCAGCGGATTCGGCTTACCTACACCCCCGGATGGCTACACCTTC. This encodes CASGFGLPTPPDGYTF.

The chain is built from TRBV30 and TRBJ1-2; maybe TRBD1 (5 bases). Trimming removed 5 bases at V and 6 bases at J, with 22 bases between. The CDR3 runs to 15 residues. Germline V gives CDR1 GTSNPN, CDR2 SVGIG (reference sequence). The CDR3 DNA reads as TGTGCCTGGGGGGAGGGACCGGCCATTACCCATGGCTACACCTTC. It is translated as CAWGEGPAITHGYTF.

This clone was picked up a small number of times. The V gene is TRBV28, the J gene TRBJ2-7; possibly TRBD1 or TRBD2 for D (6 bases each). CDR3 size: 13 residues. Trimming stripped 4 bases from V and 6 bases from J, with 13 bases between. The germline CDR1 and CDR2 sequences are MDHEN and SYDVKM. The CDR3 DNA reads TGTGCCAGCAGTTCTCGCAGGGGAGGCGAGCAGTACTTC. Its protein product is CASSSRRGGEQYF.

V and J are TRBV4-3 and TRBJ1-1; D is ambiguous. Germline V gene lookup returns CDR1 LGHNA and CDR2 YSLEER. Trimming took 1 base from V and 10 from J, leaving 13 bases between them. This CDR3 is 13 amino acids long. CDR3 sequence reads: CASSQVIGRAAFF. DNA of the CDR3: TGCGCCAGCAGCCAAGTTATAGGTCGCGCAGCTTTCTTT.

The chain employs TRBV30 and TRBJ1-2; TRBD1 is a possible D gene (5 bases). V lost 0 bases and J lost 6, with 14 bases in between. Germline loops: CDR1 GTSNPN, CDR2 SVGIG (reference sequence). The CDR3 extends over 14 amino acids. In DNA, the CDR3 is TGTGCCTGGAGTGTACTTCAAGGGGAACATGGCTACACCTTC. Its protein is CAWSVLQGEHGYTF.

V gene TRBV30 combines with J gene TRBJ1-3; D is perhaps TRBD1 (5 bases). In germline, CDR1 is GTSNPN, CDR2 SVGIG (reference sequence). V was cut by 0 bases and J by 2 bases, with 11 bases left in between. The CDR3 consists of 15 residues. The CDR3 nucleotides are TGTGCCTGGAGTGTACAGGACGCCCCTGGAAACACCATATATTTT. This encodes CAWSVQDAPGNTIYF.

This clone occurred a few times. The chain links TRBV7-8 to TRBJ1-5, with D perhaps matching TRBD1 (5 bases). This CDR3 contains 15 residues. Germline CDR1 is SGHVS and CDR2 is FQNEAQ. Trimming removed 1 base from V and 6 bases from J, with 13 bases in between. CDR3 nucleotides: TGTGCCAGCAGCTTAGGGACAACTAGATCTCAGCCCCAGCATTTT. As protein: CASSLGTTRSQPQHF.